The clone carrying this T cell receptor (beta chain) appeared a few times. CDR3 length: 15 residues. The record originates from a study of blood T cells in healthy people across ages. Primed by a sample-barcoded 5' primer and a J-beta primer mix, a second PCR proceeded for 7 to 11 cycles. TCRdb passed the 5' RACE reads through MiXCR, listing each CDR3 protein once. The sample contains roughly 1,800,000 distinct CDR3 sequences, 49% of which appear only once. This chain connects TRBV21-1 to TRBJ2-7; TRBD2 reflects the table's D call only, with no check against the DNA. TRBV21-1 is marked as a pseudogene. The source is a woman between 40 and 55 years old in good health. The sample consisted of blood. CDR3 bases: TGTGCCAGCAAACGGACTAGCGGGGGCCCCTACGAGCAGTACTTC. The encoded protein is CASKRTSGGPYEQYF.